The 3 T cell receptor beta chains below come from one sample, sequenced in a study of T cell clonality in common variable immunodeficiency. Method: immunoSEQ multiplex PCR; TCRdb's copy keeps in-frame clones and lacks some. This sample comprises over 35,000 clones, none seen once only. The material sequenced was peripheral blood mononuclear cells. The receptors originated from a person aged 18 to 75 in good health.

This clone was detected many times. CDR3 bases read: TGTGCCATCGGTCAAGCGGGAGATGCGCTTAATGAG. It is translated as CAIGQAGDALNE. From start to end, the CDR3 is CAIGQAGDALNEQFF. The rearrangement links TRBV10-3 to TRBJ2-1; 8 positions agree with TRBD2. The CDR3 goes on 3 residues after the read ends, and that part is filled in from the germline J gene. V shed 8 bases and J 7 bases; nucleotides not matched to a gene: 13. Germline CDR1 and CDR2: ENHRY and SYGVKD. The CDR3 is made up of 15 amino acids.

This clone was seen ten or more times. Read coverage stops 3 residues before the CDR3 terminus; the germline J gene supplies the remainder. This chain joins TRBV7-8 and TRBJ2-5; possibly TRBD2 for D (6 bases). The CDR3 spans 14 residues. Per germline, CDR1 SGHVS and CDR2 FQNEAQ. The V gene lost 1 base and the J gene lost 5 bases, with 11 bases spanning the gap. The CDR3 bases that were read are TGTGCCAGCAGCTTAGTTACGGGGGACGAGACC. This sequence encodes CASSLVTGDET. The complete CDR3 sequence is CASSLVTGDETQYF.

This clone was counted ten times or more. CDR3 region: CSVALAGTAYEQYF. The CDR3 DNA, read in part, is TGCAGCGTTGCCTTAGCGGGAACTGCCTACGAG. J is TRBJ2-7 and V is TRBV29-1; 8 bases are shared with TRBD2. The read terminates 3 residues ahead of where the CDR3 ends, so the germline J gene completes it. This CDR3 region has 14 residues. Trimming cost V 4 bases and J 2 bases; bases outside gene matches: 7. Germline V CDR1 and CDR2: SQVTM, ANQGSEA.